This T cell receptor (beta chain) came from a study of blood T cells in healthy people across ages. Study-wide points: Across the age range, TCR beta diversity per million T cells fell in a roughly linear way.

Caucasian, healthy and from Russia, the donors were aged between about 6 and 90. Primed by a sample-barcoded 5' primer and a J-beta primer mix, a second PCR proceeded for roughly 7 to 11 cycles. One entry per CDR3 protein results from TCRdb running MiXCR on the 5' RACE reads. This sample yields around 800,000 distinct CDR3 sequences, of which approximately 44% are seen a single time; roughly a fifth belongs to the top ten. This clonotype was seen once. Its antigen is as yet unknown. This CDR3 spans 14 amino acids. Germline-derived CDR1 and CDR2 are MDHEN and SYDVKM. The origin of this receptor is a man aged 55 to 70 in good health. The source material was blood. V usage is TRBV28 and J usage is TRBJ2-1; possibly TRBD1 for D (7 bases). The J call may be wrong; the DNA end is better matched by TRBJ2-7. The CDR3 region is CASGDRDSYNEQYF. In DNA, the CDR3 is TGTGCCAGCGGTGACAGGGACTCCTACAATGAGCAGTACTTC.